The 29 T cell receptor beta chains below all came from one sample that was sequenced in a study of cytomegalovirus exposure and HLA in healthy donors. 60 Vbeta and 13 Jbeta primers were used in PCR. Produced via immunoSEQ multiplex PCR; TCRdb's table is partial and in-frame only. This table has about 120,000 clones, around 70% appearing once. The specimen sequenced was PBMCs. Receptors were obtained from a man between 25 and 39 years old in good health and CMV-seropositive.

The chain combines TRBV5-4 with TRBJ2-2; a weak D match, TRBD2 (6 bases). V dropped 4 bases and J dropped 0 bases, with 13 bases sitting between them. Germline values: CDR1 SGHNT, CDR2 YYREEE (reference sequence). The CDR3 has 16 residues. DNA of the CDR3: TGTGCCAGCAGCCGCGGGGTGGGGCCGAACACCGGGGAGCTGTTTTTT. Translation: CASSRGVGPNTGELFF.

The chain uses TRBV19 and TRBJ2-1; a possible D gene is TRBD2 (6 bases). CDR3 length equals 16 residues. Deletions cut 4 bases from V and 9 bases from J, with 22 bases between. Germline V lookup: CDR1 LNHDA, CDR2 SQIVND (reference sequence). The CDR3 DNA is TGTGCCAGTAGTACTGGGACCCGACTGCCCGGGGGTGAGCAGTTCTTC. Translation gives CASSTGTRLPGGEQFF. The entire variable domain, with the rest obtained from reference TRBV19 and TRBJ2-1, is as follows: DGGITQSPKYLFRKEGQNVTLSCEQNLNHDAMYWYRQDPGQGLRLIYYSQIVNDFQKGDIAEGYSVSREKKESFPLTVTSAQKNPTAFYLCASSTGTRLPGGEQFFGPGTRLTVL.

The gene calls are TRBV5-6 and TRBJ1-2, with 7 nucleotides matching TRBD1. V lost 3 bases and J lost 3; bases outside the gene matches: 11. The CDR3 extends over 16 amino acids. Per the germline V gene, CDR1 is SGHDT and CDR2 is YYEEEE. Here the CDR3 reads CASSSRHQQGYYGYTF. The CDR3 nucleotides are TGTGCCAGCAGCTCCAGACATCAACAGGGGTACTATGGCTACACCTTC.

This sequence joins TRBV19 and TRBJ1-1, with D perhaps matching TRBD1 (5 bases). Trimming left V 1 base short and J 5 bases short, with 11 bases between. The V gene's germline CDR1 is LNHDA and CDR2 SQIVND (reference sequence). The CDR3 spans 14 residues. CDR3 in DNA: TGTGCCAGTAGTATAGTCACGGGGGAGACTGAAGCTTTCTTT. It codes for CASSIVTGETEAFF.

The chain has TRBV7-8 and TRBJ1-4, with 8 bases fitting TRBD1. Germline V lookup: CDR1 SGHVS, CDR2 FQNEAQ. The CDR3 sequence is 17 residues long. The trim removed 0 bases at V and 8 bases at J, leaving 11 bases unmatched. CDR3 loop: CASSLARTGIGSEKLFF. The DNA of the CDR3 is TGTGCCAGCAGCTTAGCCAGGACAGGGATCGGGAGCGAAAAACTGTTTTTT.

This clone came up a few times. V is TRBV27 and J is TRBJ1-5; D perhaps matches TRBD1 (6 bases). The CDR3 is 14 residues long. V lost 3 bases, J lost 4 bases, and 10 bases lay in between. Germline assignment: CDR1 MNHEY and CDR2 SMNVEV (reference sequence). CDR3 DNA: TGTGCCAGCAGTTTCGGCAGGGGAAATCAGCCCCAGCATTTT. Protein sequence: CASSFGRGNQPQHF.

This sequence joins TRBV10-2 and TRBJ2-1; TRBD2 agrees at 8 bases. Germline CDR1 and CDR2: WSHSY and SAAADI. CDR3 size: 14 residues. Losses at the gene ends were 10 bases for V and 0 bases for J; bases not matched to a gene: 5. This CDR3 reads CAMAAGGSYNEQFF. In DNA, the CDR3 is TGCGCCATGGCGGCGGGAGGCTCCTACAATGAGCAGTTCTTC.

V is TRBV27 and J is TRBJ1-5; D is undetermined. The germline V gene has CDR1 MNHEY and CDR2 SMNVEV (reference sequence). The V end lost 3 bases, the J end lost 3 bases, and 9 bases lay between the germline ends. CDR3 length: 14 residues. CDR3 protein: CASSLREDNQPQHF. The CDR3 region has the DNA TGTGCCAGCAGTTTGCGAGAGGACAATCAGCCCCAGCATTTT.

The gene calls are TRBV10-3 and TRBJ1-1; TRBD1 aligns across 7 bases. The CDR3 is made up of 14 amino acids. The V segment lost 6 bases and the J segment 2 bases; nucleotides outside the gene matches: 6. Germline CDR1 is ENHRY and CDR2 is SYGVKD. As DNA, the CDR3 is TGTGCCATCAGGGACCAGGGGGGAAACACTGAAGCTTTCTTT. Encoded protein: CAIRDQGGNTEAFF.

This clone was seen more than once but under ten times. This sequence joins TRBV7-3 and TRBJ2-1; D may be TRBD2 (5 bases). This CDR3 spans 17 amino acids. The germline V gene has CDR1 SGHTA and CDR2 FQGTGA. Trimming pared 2 bases from V and 5 bases from J, leaving 19 bases between. CDR3 in amino acids: CASSLSGTRRLDNEQFF. CDR3 nucleotides: TGTGCCAGCAGCTTATCGGGTACTAGGAGATTAGACAATGAGCAGTTCTTC.

The chain uses TRBV29-1 and TRBJ1-4; D remains unclear. With 1 base removed from V and 0 bases from J, the gap between germline ends came to 9 bases. There are 15 residues in the CDR3. Germline assignment: CDR1 SQVTM and CDR2 ANQGSEA. The CDR3 spells CSVEGGATTNEKLFF. In DNA form, the CDR3 reads TGCAGCGTTGAAGGAGGCGCAACAACTAATGAAAAACTGTTTTTT.

This clone was detected a few times. The rearrangement uses TRBV5-1 and TRBJ1-1, with TRBD1 matching 10 bases. CDR1 and CDR2 (germline): SGHRS, YFSETQ. The junction had 11 bases not matched to a gene; V was cut back by 0 bases and J by 9 bases. The CDR3 spans 16 residues. CDR3 DNA: TGCGCCAGCAGCTTGGGCGACAGGGGGCCAGAGGGAAAAGCTTTCTTT. It specifies CASSLGDRGPEGKAFF. The full variable domain, completed using reference TRBV5-1 and TRBJ1-1, is KAGVTQTPRYLIKTRGQQVTLSCSPISGHRSVSWYQQTPGQGLQFLFEYFSETQRNKGNFPGRFSGRQFSNSRSEMNVSTLELGDSALYLCASSLGDRGPEGKAFFGQGTRLTVV.

The chain couples TRBV6-1 to TRBJ2-7; 9 bases agree with TRBD1. The CDR3 covers 15 residues. Germline-derived CDR1 and CDR2 are MNHNS and SASEGT. The junction had 10 bases not matched to a gene; V was cut back by 3 bases and J by 7 bases. The CDR3 reads CASSELGQGPGEQYF. The CDR3 DNA is TGTGCCAGCAGTGAGCTGGGACAGGGACCGGGGGAGCAGTACTTC.

The J gene is TRBJ1-2, the V gene TRBV14, with a weak D call TRBD1 (6 bases). Germline V CDR1 and CDR2: SGHDN, FVKESK. The CDR3 covers 14 residues. V lost 5 bases to trimming and J lost 5 bases, with 15 bases between them. In DNA, the CDR3 is TGTGCCAGCAGCGCTAACGGACAGAATTATGGCTACACCTTC. This sequence encodes CASSANGQNYGYTF.

This clone was seen more than once but under ten times. The gene calls are TRBV11-2 and TRBJ2-1; the D gene is possibly TRBD2 (5 bases). The CDR3 sequence is 12 residues long. CDR1 is SGHAT, CDR2 FQNNGV, per germline. Trimming stripped 4 bases from V and 5 bases from J, with 6 bases between. The CDR3 nucleotides are TGTGCCAGCAGCTGGAGGAACAATGAGCAGTTCTTC. Protein product: CASSWRNNEQFF.

The chain uses TRBV5-1 and TRBJ1-2; D uncertain. The V end was cut by 0 bases, the J end by 6 bases, with 9 bases between. The germline CDR1 and CDR2 sequences are SGHRS and YFSETQ. This CDR3 is built from 13 residues. The CDR3 DNA follows: TGCGCCAGCAGCTTGGTACGGGGTAATGGCTACACCTTC. Residues: CASSLVRGNGYTF.

The chain has TRBV6-1 and TRBJ2-3; TRBD1 matches at 12 bases. The germline V gene has CDR1 MNHNS and CDR2 SASEGT. The CDR3 covers 16 residues. The V gene end was trimmed by 2 bases and the J gene end by 5 bases; junction bases not matched to a gene: 5. The DNA for the CDR3 is TGTGCCAGCAGTGAAAGGGGACAGGGGGCGGGAGATACGCAGTATTTT. Protein sequence: CASSERGQGAGDTQYF.

The chain combines TRBV29-1 with TRBJ1-1; the D gene is possibly TRBD1 (6 bases). V shed 3 bases and J shed 6 bases, with 11 bases lying between them. This CDR3 contains 12 residues. The V gene's germline CDR1 is SQVTM and CDR2 ANQGSEA. The CDR3: CSVDGWGPEAFF. CDR3 nucleotide sequence: TGCAGCGTTGACGGGTGGGGGCCTGAAGCTTTCTTT.

The chain joins TRBV28 to TRBJ2-4, with a possible D match to TRBD2 (6 bases). Trimming shortened V by 3 bases and J by 2 bases, and 14 bases separated the two germline ends. The CDR3 extends over 16 amino acids. Germline V lookup: CDR1 MDHEN, CDR2 SYDVKM. CDR3 region: CASSFPGEGSKNIQYF. The CDR3 nucleotides are TGTGCCAGCAGTTTCCCGGGGGAAGGGTCCAAAAACATTCAGTACTTC.

J is TRBJ2-5 and V is TRBV9; 12 bases map to TRBD2. With 1 base clipped from V and 3 bases from J, the junction kept 1 base outside the gene matches. Germline CDR1 reads SGDLS; CDR2 reads YYNGEE. This CDR3 comprises 15 residues. The CDR3 here is CASSVLAGGKETQYF. CDR3 DNA: TGTGCCAGCAGCGTACTAGCGGGGGGGAAAGAGACCCAGTACTTC.

The chain joins TRBV27 to TRBJ2-1, with D maybe TRBD2 (5 bases). CDR3 size: 15 residues. The ends were cut back, 7 bases at V and 5 bases at J, with 18 bases in the middle. Germline CDR1 is MNHEY and CDR2 is SMNVEV (reference sequence). The CDR3 is CASIKGRAANNEQFF. CDR3 sequence (DNA): TGTGCCAGCATCAAAGGGAGAGCGGCAAACAATGAGCAGTTCTTC.

This clone has just a few counts. V is TRBV9 and J is TRBJ2-3, with 11 bases fitting TRBD2. Germline CDR1 reads SGDLS; CDR2 reads YYNGEE. This CDR3 contains 16 residues. Unmatched junction bases numbered 11, after V lost 4 bases and J lost 7 bases. The CDR3 loop is CASSLMGSGGANTQYF. CDR3 bases: TGTGCCAGCAGCTTGATGGGTAGCGGGGGGGCAAATACGCAGTATTTT.

This clone has more than one count but fewer than ten. The chain is built from TRBV5-1 and TRBJ2-3, with D possibly matching TRBD2 (5 bases). The germline CDR1 and CDR2 sequences are SGHRS and YFSETQ. The V gene lost 4 bases and the J gene lost 0 bases, with 15 bases spanning the gap. This CDR3 is built from 16 residues. CDR3 protein: CASSPEGSLSTDTQYF. The DNA of the CDR3 is TGCGCCAGCAGCCCGGAAGGGAGTTTAAGCACAGATACGCAGTATTTT.

This clone has more than one count but fewer than ten. V is TRBV28 and J is TRBJ1-5; D not resolved. CDR3 length equals 13 residues. Between the trimmed V and J ends, which lost 8 bases and 4 bases, there was a span of 12 bases. Germline V gene data show CDR1 as MDHEN and CDR2 as SYDVKM. Written as DNA, the CDR3 is TGTGCCAGCCGTCCGGGGATGAATCAGCCCCAGCATTTT. Its protein is CASRPGMNQPQHF.

The chain is built from TRBV6-5 and TRBJ2-5, with 7 bases lining up with TRBD1. CDR3 size: 15 residues. Germline V gene lookup returns CDR1 MNHEY and CDR2 SVGAGI. V was pared by 1 base and J by 4 bases, with 6 bases of the junction left unmatched. In nucleotides, the CDR3 is TGTGCCAGCAGTTACTTGACAGGGTCGGGAGAGACCCAGTACTTC. This gives the protein CASSYLTGSGETQYF.

V and J are TRBV9 and TRBJ2-4; 11 nucleotides match TRBD2. From germline, CDR1 is SGDLS and CDR2 YYNGEE. The CDR3 length is 16 residues. The J segment lost 0 bases and the V segment lost 5 bases, leaving 4 bases of the junction unmatched. The CDR3 DNA follows: TGTGCCAGCAGTTTCGGGACTAGCGGAGCCAAAAACATTCAGTACTTC. Residues: CASSFGTSGAKNIQYF.

This chain connects TRBV30 to TRBJ1-5; a weak D match, TRBD1 (6 bases). The CDR3 is made up of 16 amino acids. V shed 1 base and J shed 8 bases, with 21 bases lying between them. Looked up from germline, CDR1 is GTSNPN and CDR2 is SVGIG (reference sequence). CDR3 coding DNA: TGTGCCTGGAGTGAACAGCGGGGGCCCCGCAGGAAGCCCCAGCATTTT. Its translation: CAWSEQRGPRRKPQHF.

This clone was recorded once. The rearrangement joins TRBV27 to TRBJ2-7; 8 bases align to TRBD1. CDR1 is MNHEY and CDR2 is SMNVEV in the germline V gene (reference sequence). V was clipped by 5 bases and J by 0 bases; unmatched bases: 3. This CDR3 has 14 residues. The CDR3 here is CASSLTGGSYEQYV. Here the CDR3 DNA reads TGTGCCAGCAGTCTTACAGGGGGCTCCTACGAGCAGTACGTC.

CDR3: CATGLALQETQYF. CDR3 DNA sequence: TGTGCCACGGGACTAGCGCTACAAGAGACCCAGTACTTC. The chain employs TRBV7-8 and TRBJ2-5; 10 bases are shared with TRBD2. Germline values: CDR1 SGHVS, CDR2 FQNEAQ. This CDR3 spans 13 amino acids. The V segment lost 10 bases and the J segment 2 bases; nucleotides outside the gene matches: 4.